This T cell receptor (beta chain) was retrieved from a study of PD-1 blockade in classical Hodgkin lymphoma. Of note for this clone: Antigen unknown.

Findings and limits, study-wide: CD4+ TCR diversity, unlike CD8+, rose significantly by C4D1.

Time point defined: cycle 4 day 1 (C4D1), after less than seven weeks of nivolumab. Exposure to brentuximab vedotin varied, and each patient had relapsed following autologous stem cell transplantation. By magnetic negative selection, CD4+ T cells were purified from thawed PBMCs. Sequencing was performed with immunoSEQ multiplex PCR; in TCRdb, only in-frame clones are kept and a portion is missing. The sample gives 31,000 or so clones, 84% of which show up once; over 0.75% is in the top ten. The germline V gene encodes CDR1 SGHRS and CDR2 YFSETQ. V lost 5 bases, J lost 11 bases, and 16 bases lay in between. The CDR3 has 12 amino acids.

This clonotype was obtained from a human donor with classical Hodgkin lymphoma. The chain carries TRBV5-1 and TRBJ2-5, with TRBD1 as a possible D gene (6 bases). The source was CD4+ T cells from blood, collected before the fourth cycle of nivolumab. The CDR3 loop reads CASRRDNWEQYF. The CDR3 DNA is TGCGCCAGCAGACGGGACAACTGGGAGCAGTACTTC.